These T cell receptor beta chains were read from a single sample in a study of graft-versus-host responses after intestinal transplantation. The method was immunoSEQ multiplex PCR; TCRdb's version includes in-frame clones alone and lacks a portion of them. The sample lists tens of thousands of clones, around 86% occurring once. These TCRs are of unknown antigen specificity. This sample comprised unstimulated CD8+ T cells sorted from spleen or lymph node cells, obtained before intestinal transplant. These receptors were obtained from a human donor who received an intestinal transplant. Each CDR3 is given without its conserved first and last residue. Fields, in order: V gene, J gene, CDR3 protein.

TRBV27	TRBJ1-3	ASSLRAGGTYSGNTIY
TRBV9	TRBJ1-2	ASSVAKGEGLYGYT
TRBV2	TRBJ1-1	ASSEAVGVGAF
TRBV7-6	TRBJ1-3	ASSLATGPGNTIY
TRBV9	TRBJ2-3	ASSDGLAGVPLLDTQY
TRBV28	TRBJ1-4	ASGGTDEKLF
TRBV25-1	TRBJ1-1	ATNTGGANTEAF
TRBV11-2	TRBJ2-5	ASSSPWDQQETQY
TRBV4-1	TRBJ2-2	ASSQDTTIKFITGELF
TRBV5-4	TRBJ2-7	ASSLASLGEQY
TRBV7-3	TRBJ1-3	ASSLTGAGNTIY
TRBV11-1	TRBJ2-6	ASSLAGGYGANVLT
TRBV4-1	TRBJ1-5	ASSQERGWAGVYQPQH
TRBV18	TRBJ2-7	ASSSDRGLSYEQY
TRBV10-3	TRBJ1-2	AISESGGGYGYT
TRBV29-1	TRBJ2-7	SVEGTGGSYEQY
TRBV7-6	TRBJ2-7	ASSPSFYEQY
TRBV7-2	TRBJ2-7	ASSWGSSYEQY
TRBV15	TRBJ2-4	ATRSGAKNIQY
TRBV10-3	TRBJ1-4	AISESNPFWARLGPGGEKLF
TRBV5-1	TRBJ2-1	ASREPGDNEQF
TRBV27	TRBJ2-3	ASSWGRDTRTDTQY
TRBV10-2	TRBJ1-1	ASSESDGANTEAF
TRBV5-6	TRBJ2-2	ASSLGVDTGELF
TRBV6-5	TRBJ2-2	ASSEDRTRTGELF
TRBV5-4	TRBJ2-2	ASSFSGELF
TRBV13	TRBJ2-1	ASSLERNEQF
TRBV11-2	NA	ASSLEAGTRYEQY
TRBV28	TRBJ1-4	ASSPTGGSNEKLF
TRBV28	TRBJ2-1	ASTRGYGEQF
TRBV13	TRBJ1-6	ASSLQGASNSPLH
TRBV15	TRBJ2-6	ATGLSGANVLT
TRBV6-1	NA	ASSDWTGPYEQY
TRBV6-1	TRBJ1-2	ASKQRHYFYGYT
TRBV5-6	TRBJ2-7	ASSPVTSPYEQY
TRBV5-1	TRBJ2-1	ASSLEGYEQF
TRBV6-5	TRBJ2-3	ASSYGTSGWVDTQY
TRBV19	TRBJ2-2	ASSHPPDREPTGELF
TRBV4-1	TRBJ2-3	ASSQGGGRGLPTDTQY
TRBV27	TRBJ1-2	ASSPGTGGNYGYT
TRBV27	TRBJ1-5	ASGREGNQPQH
TRBV7-9	TRBJ1-1	ASSQETGGGKNTEAF
TRBV30	TRBJ2-3	AWSPLDSPIGPDTQY
TRBV4-2	TRBJ2-3	ASSQDLTGYAPSDTQY
TRBV7-2	TRBJ2-3	ASSLRTSGDTDTQY
TRBV9	TRBJ2-2	ASSPGGDTGELF
TRBV28	TRBJ1-1	ASSLFRLPSGAF
TRBV6-1	TRBJ2-7	ASSETLIREQH
TRBV28	TRBJ2-3	ASNSRDRTSTDTQY
TRBV4-1	TRBJ2-7	ASSQVSGGVSYEQY
TRBV27	TRBJ2-1	ASSLAGGHNEQF
TRBV28	TRBJ2-7	ASSLGYEQY
TRBV11-2	TRBJ1-1	ASSLKGIALMNTEAF
TRBV27	TRBJ2-5	ASGFRGGWETQY
TRBV14	TRBJ2-7	ASSQASGYYEQY
TRBV5-4	TRBJ2-7	ASSDQGSEQY
TRBV6-1	TRBJ2-1	ASLRPLAGDNEQF
TRBV7-9	TRBJ2-5	ASSLSASGAYQETQY
TRBV6-6	TRBJ2-7	ASSYSPGTDSYEQY